This T cell receptor (beta chain) was observed in a study of CD8 T cells in ankylosing spondylitis. CDR1 MNHNS and CDR2 SASEGT come from the germline V gene. The CDR3 spans 16 residues. The V and J ends lost 6 bases and 3 bases, in that order; junction bases with no gene match: 9. 5'-RACE, quantitative and with molecular barcodes, yielded the TCR beta libraries. From the 5' RACE reads, TCRdb called clonotypes with MiXCR, one entry per CDR3 protein. The sample includes 150,000 to 200,000 distinct CDR3 sequences, under 14% of them seen just once. Study conclusions and caveats: Reactive arthritis synovial fluid and blood were previously reported to contain some motif variants.

To note about this clonotype: As yet, its antigen is unknown.

The chain recombines TRBV6-1 with TRBJ1-2, with 11 bases matching TRBD1. The TCR was taken from a male donor with ankylosing spondylitis or in good health (not recorded which). Source material: blood, either unsorted or a sorted T cell fraction (not recorded which). CDR3 sequence (DNA): TGTGCCAGCAGCGGACAGGGGGCCCGGAGGGACTATGGCTACACCTTC. This encodes CASSGQGARRDYGYTF.